This T cell receptor beta chain was found in a study of blood T cell repertoires in COVID-19. V was clipped by 1 base and J by 4 bases, with 13 bases between them. This CDR3 has 15 residues. The germline gives CDR1 SGHAT, CDR2 FQNNGV. Data came from immunoSEQ multiplex PCR; TCRdb stores just in-frame clones and leaves some out. Among fewer than 100,000 clones, about 80% were seen once, and the ten largest hold about 9.4%. The material sequenced was peripheral blood. This chain uses TRBV11-2 with TRBJ1-2; TRBD1 is a possible D gene (5 bases). The TCR originated in a woman aged 70-85 years with acute or convalescent COVID-19. CDR3 in amino acids: CASSLAQGGLYGYTF. DNA of the CDR3: TGTGCCAGCAGCTTAGCTCAGGGAGGCCTCTATGGCTACACCTTC.